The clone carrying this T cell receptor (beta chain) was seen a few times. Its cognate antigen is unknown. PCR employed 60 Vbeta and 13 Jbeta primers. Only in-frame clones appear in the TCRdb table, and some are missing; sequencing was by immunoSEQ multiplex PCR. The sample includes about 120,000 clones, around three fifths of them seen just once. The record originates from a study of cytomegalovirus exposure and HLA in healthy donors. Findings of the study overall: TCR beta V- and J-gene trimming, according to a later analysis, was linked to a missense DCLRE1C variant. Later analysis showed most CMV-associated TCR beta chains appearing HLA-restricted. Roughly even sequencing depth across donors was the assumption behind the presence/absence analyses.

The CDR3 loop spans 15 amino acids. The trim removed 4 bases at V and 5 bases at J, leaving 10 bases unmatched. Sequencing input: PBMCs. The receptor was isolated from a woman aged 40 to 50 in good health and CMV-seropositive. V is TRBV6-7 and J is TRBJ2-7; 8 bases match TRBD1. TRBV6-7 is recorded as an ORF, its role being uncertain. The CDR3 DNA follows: TGTGCCAGCAGTTGCTTTGTGGGGACAGGCAACGAGCAGTACTTC. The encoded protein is CASSCFVGTGNEQYF.